These T cell receptor beta chains were read from a single sample in a study of Graves' ophthalmopathy and Graves' hyperthyroidism. One entry per CDR3 protein results from TCRdb running MiXCR on the multiplex PCR reads. Counted here are 260,000 or so distinct CDR3 sequences, about 47% occurring once; the ten biggest clones make up around half. Input material: peripheral blood. Receptors originate from an adult man with Graves' ophthalmopathy. The CDR3 runs from the conserved cysteine through the conserved F or W. The D gene is left open where the match is weak. Size is omitted from some rows. Given values are once, few, many or a class for expanded clones.

CDR3aa	abundance	v_gene	j_gene	d_gene
CSVDLSTDTQYF	.	TRBV29-1	TRBJ2-3	.
CVSSLTADYEQYF	.	TRBV13	TRBJ2-7	.
CSVVSGGRNTIYF	.	TRBV29-1	TRBJ1-3	.
CAISAQNSGNTIYF	many	TRBV10-3	TRBJ1-3	.
CASSGDRNPDTEAFF	few	TRBV7-9	TRBJ1-1	.
CASSTTGDSPLHF	.	TRBV13	TRBJ1-6	TRBD1
CASSVNPNYEQYF	.	TRBV9	TRBJ2-7	.
CASSPLPTGFRTNEKLFF	few	TRBV7-8	TRBJ1-4	.
CASSEAFGGHEQYF	once	TRBV6-1	TRBJ2-7	.
CASTPGGNQPQHF	few	TRBV7-9	TRBJ1-5	.
CSARDLASGRLGYEQYF	few	TRBV20-1	TRBJ2-7	TRBD2
CASSTPGATYEQYF	.	TRBV12-3/TRBV12-4	TRBJ2-7	.
CASSFSGTANYGYTF	few	TRBV12-3/TRBV12-4	TRBJ1-2	.
CASSLAFGSREQYF	.	TRBV7-9	TRBJ2-7	.
CSARDTSANSPLHF	.	TRBV20-1	TRBJ1-6	.
CASSLVTDYEQYF	few	TRBV12-3/TRBV12-4	TRBJ2-7	.
CATSEAGLARTDTQYF	.	TRBV24-1	TRBJ2-3	TRBD2
CASLAGGSYEQYF	.	TRBV7-2	TRBJ2-7	TRBD2
CASSETMTGGNYEQYF	.	TRBV10-3	TRBJ2-7	TRBD1
CASSLGTSGDTQYF	.	TRBV7-3	TRBJ2-3	.
CASRGGGQETQYF	once	TRBV6-4	TRBJ2-5	.
CASRLQGSPYEQYF	.	TRBV7-3	TRBJ2-7	TRBD1
CASSENGGQGVDGYTF	few	TRBV2	TRBJ1-2	.
CASSFAGGQETQYF	once	TRBV10-2	TRBJ2-5	TRBD2
CSVVPQRAGNTIYF	many	TRBV29-1	TRBJ1-3	.
CSAARGTPSGANVLTF	.	TRBV29-1	TRBJ2-6	.
CSARVGTGGANVLTF	few	TRBV20-1	TRBJ2-6	TRBD1
CASKFSGTGDEQYF	.	TRBV11-2	TRBJ2-7	.
CASSLAPEQYF	.	TRBV7-9	TRBJ2-7	.
CASSNDRVYEQYF	.	TRBV6-1	TRBJ2-7	.